This entry describes one T cell receptor (beta chain). These data come from a study of T cell responses to AZD1222 COVID-19 vaccine. TCRdb keeps only in-frame clones here, not all; method: immunoSEQ multiplex PCR. The sample contains 150,000 to 160,000 clones, over 75% of which appear only once. CDR1 SGDLS and CDR2 YYNGEE come from the germline V gene. V was pared by 3 bases and J by 3 bases, with 10 bases between. The CDR3 contains 13 residues. The TCR sequence derives from an adult in good health. The sample consisted of peripheral blood, taken on day 0 of AZD1222 vaccination. The chain is built from TRBV9 and TRBJ2-7; D assignment may be TRBD1 or TRBD2 (5 bases each). The CDR3 region is CASSGGPGYEQYF. The DNA for the CDR3 is TGTGCCAGCAGCGGGGGACCCGGCTACGAGCAGTACTTC. Variable domain in full (rest from reference TRBV9 and TRBJ2-7): DSGVTQTPKHLITATGQRVTLRCSPRSGDLSVYWYQQSLDQGLQFLIQYYNGEERAKGNILERFSAQQFPDLHSELNLSSLELGDSALYFCASSGGPGYEQYFGPGTRLTVT.